A single sample gave rise to the 3 T cell receptor beta chains below, sequenced in a study of Ad26.COV2.S vaccination and SARS-CoV-2 variants. Treatment described: some 20 received Ad26.COV2.S at low or high dose, single or two shots; 5 received placebo; per-sample allocation not given. Following the first vaccine or placebo injection, samples were taken on day 63. TCRdb keeps only in-frame clones here, not all; method: immunoSEQ multiplex PCR. Among fewer than 300,000 clones, around 87% were seen once, and the ten largest hold under 4%. The sequencing here drew on peripheral blood, taken in a trial of Ad26.COV2.S vaccine versus placebo. The origin of the receptors is a person aged 18-65 years who received the Ad26.COV2.S COVID-19 vaccine or a placebo.

The V gene is TRBV7-3, the J gene TRBJ2-1, with 10 positions matching TRBD2. The V and J ends lost 4 bases and 4 bases, in that order; junction bases with no gene match: 7. The CDR3 is made up of 16 amino acids. The germline CDR1 and CDR2 sequences are SGHTA and FQGTGA. CDR3 nucleotides: TGTGCCAGCAGCTCTATAGCGGGGGGCCCGTACAATGAGCAGTTCTTC. Encoded protein: CASSSIAGGPYNEQFF.

The chain recombines TRBV9 with TRBJ2-5; possibly TRBD1 for D (6 bases). The CDR3 has 14 amino acids. CDR1 and CDR2 from the germline V gene are SGDLS and YYNGEE. V dropped 1 base and J dropped 5 bases, with 12 bases sitting between them. CDR3 amino acids: CASSVRRGDETQYF. CDR3 coding DNA: TGTGCCAGCAGCGTACGCAGGGGAGATGAGACCCAGTACTTC.

This clone was detected a few times. The chain links TRBV6-5 to TRBJ1-1; D gene uncertain. Germline V gene lookup returns CDR1 MNHEY and CDR2 SVGAGI. The ends were cut back, 2 bases at V and 3 bases at J, with 13 bases in the middle. The CDR3 totals 15 residues. This CDR3 reads CASSYRLRADTEAFF. For the CDR3, the DNA is TGTGCCAGCAGTTACCGCCTGCGTGCGGACACTGAAGCTTTCTTT.